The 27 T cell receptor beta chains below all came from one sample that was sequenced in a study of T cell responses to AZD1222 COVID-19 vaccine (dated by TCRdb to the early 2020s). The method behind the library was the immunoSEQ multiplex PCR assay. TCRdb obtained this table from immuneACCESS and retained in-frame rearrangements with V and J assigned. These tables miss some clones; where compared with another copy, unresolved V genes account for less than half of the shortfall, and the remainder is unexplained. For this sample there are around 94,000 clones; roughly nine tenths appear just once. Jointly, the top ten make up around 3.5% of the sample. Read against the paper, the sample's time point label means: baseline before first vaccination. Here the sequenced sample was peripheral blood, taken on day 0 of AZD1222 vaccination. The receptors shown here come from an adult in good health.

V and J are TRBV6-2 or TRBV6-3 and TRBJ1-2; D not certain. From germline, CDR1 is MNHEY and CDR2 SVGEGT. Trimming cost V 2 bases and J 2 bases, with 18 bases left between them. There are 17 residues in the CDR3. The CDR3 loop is CASSYPDRRNANYGYTF. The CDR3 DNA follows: TGTGCCAGCAGTTACCCTGATCGGAGGAATGCCAACTATGGCTACACCTTC.

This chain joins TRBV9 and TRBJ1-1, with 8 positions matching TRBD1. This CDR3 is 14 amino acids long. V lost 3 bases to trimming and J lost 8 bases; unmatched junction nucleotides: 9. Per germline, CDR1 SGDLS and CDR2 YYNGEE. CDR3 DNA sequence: TGTGCCAGCAGCGCCTCCGGGACAGGAGAAGAAGCTTTCTTT. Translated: CASSASGTGEEAFF.

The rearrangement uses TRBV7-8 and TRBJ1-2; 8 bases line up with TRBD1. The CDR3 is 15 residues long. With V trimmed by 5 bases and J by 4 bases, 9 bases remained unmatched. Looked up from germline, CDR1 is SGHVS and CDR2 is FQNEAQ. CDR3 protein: CASSPGQVGAYGYTF. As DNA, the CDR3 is TGTGCCAGCAGCCCGGGACAGGTTGGCGCCTATGGCTACACCTTC.

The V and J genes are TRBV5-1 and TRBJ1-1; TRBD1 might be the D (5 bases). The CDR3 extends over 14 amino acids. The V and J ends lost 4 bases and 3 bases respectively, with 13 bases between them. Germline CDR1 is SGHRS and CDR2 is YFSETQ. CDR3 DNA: TGCGCCAGCAGCCGTCTGGGGGAGTACACTGAAGCTTTCTTT. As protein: CASSRLGEYTEAFF.

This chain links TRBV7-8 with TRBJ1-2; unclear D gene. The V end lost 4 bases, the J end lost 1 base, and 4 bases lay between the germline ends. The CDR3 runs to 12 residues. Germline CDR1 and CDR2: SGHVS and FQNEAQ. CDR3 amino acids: CASSSDNYGYTF. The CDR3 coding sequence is TGTGCCAGCAGCTCCGATAACTATGGCTACACCTTC.

DNA of the CDR3: TGTGCCAGCAGCTACCAGAGTGGGGGGGCCTACAATGAGCAGTTCTTC. Residues: CASSYQSGGAYNEQFF. V gene TRBV6-5 combines with J gene TRBJ2-1; TRBD2 agrees at 7 bases. Trimming took 6 bases from V and 2 from J; bases not matched to a gene: 10. The CDR3 runs 16 residues. Germline V gene data show CDR1 as MNHEY and CDR2 as SVGAGI.

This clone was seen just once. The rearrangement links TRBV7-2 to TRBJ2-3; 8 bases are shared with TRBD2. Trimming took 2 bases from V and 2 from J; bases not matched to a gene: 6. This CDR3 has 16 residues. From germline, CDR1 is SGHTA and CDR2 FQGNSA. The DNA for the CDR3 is TGTGCCAGCAGCTTAAATAGCGGGGACCCCACAGATACGCAGTATTTT. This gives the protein CASSLNSGDPTDTQYF.

The CDR3, as DNA: TGTGCCACCAGCCGACGGGACAGGGCAACAGATACGCAGTATTTT. Translated, it gives CATSRRDRATDTQYF. This sequence joins TRBV15 and TRBJ2-3; the match to TRBD1 covers 9 bases. The J segment lost 3 bases and the V segment lost 5 bases, leaving 6 bases of the junction unmatched. The germline V gene has CDR1 LNHNV and CDR2 YYDKDF (reference sequence). This CDR3 has 15 residues.

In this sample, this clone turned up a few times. CDR3 nucleotide sequence: TGTGCCAGCAGTTACGCAGGGGCCAGTGAGCAGTTCTTC. Translating it yields CASSYAGASEQFF. The V and J genes are TRBV28 and TRBJ2-1; possibly TRBD1 for D (6 bases). Germline assignment: CDR1 MDHEN and CDR2 SYDVKM. V was shortened by 4 bases and J by 9 bases, with 13 bases between the two germline ends. The CDR3 has 13 residues. Drawing the rest from reference TRBV28 and TRBJ2-1, the complete variable domain is DVKVTQSSRYLVKRTGEKVFLECVQDMDHENMFWYRQDPGLGLRLIYFSYDVKMKEKGDIPEGYSVSREKKERFSLILESASTNQTSMYLCASSYAGASEQFFGPGTRLTVL.

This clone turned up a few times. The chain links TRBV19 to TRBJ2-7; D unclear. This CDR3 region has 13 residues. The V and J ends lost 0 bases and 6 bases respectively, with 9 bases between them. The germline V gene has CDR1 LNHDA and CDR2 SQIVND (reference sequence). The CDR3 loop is CASSIDLGLEQYF. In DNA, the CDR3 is TGTGCCAGTAGTATAGACCTAGGGCTCGAGCAGTACTTC.

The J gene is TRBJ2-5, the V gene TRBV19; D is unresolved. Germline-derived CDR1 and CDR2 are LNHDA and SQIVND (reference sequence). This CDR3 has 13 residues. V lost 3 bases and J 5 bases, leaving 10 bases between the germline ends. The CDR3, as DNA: TGTGCCAGTAGTATCAAACCGAGGGAGACCCAGTACTTC. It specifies CASSIKPRETQYF. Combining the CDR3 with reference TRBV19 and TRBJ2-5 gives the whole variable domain DGGITQSPKYLFRKEGQNVTLSCEQNLNHDAMYWYRQDPGQGLRLIYYSQIVNDFQKGDIAEGYSVSREKKESFPLTVTSAQKNPTAFYLCASSIKPRETQYFGPGTRLLVL.

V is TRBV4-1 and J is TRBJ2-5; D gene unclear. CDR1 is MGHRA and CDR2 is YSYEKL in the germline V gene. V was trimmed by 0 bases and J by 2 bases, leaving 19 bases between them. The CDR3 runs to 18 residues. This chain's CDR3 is CASSQEIGESGRQETQYF. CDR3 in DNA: TGCGCCAGCAGCCAAGAAATTGGGGAATCGGGCCGACAAGAGACCCAGTACTTC.

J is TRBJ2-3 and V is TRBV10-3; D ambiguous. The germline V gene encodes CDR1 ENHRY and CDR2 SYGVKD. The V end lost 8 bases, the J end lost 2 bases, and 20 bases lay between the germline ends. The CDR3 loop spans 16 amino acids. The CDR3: CAISIRISDFTDTQYF. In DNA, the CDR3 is TGTGCCATCTCTATTAGGATCTCTGACTTCACAGATACGCAGTATTTT.

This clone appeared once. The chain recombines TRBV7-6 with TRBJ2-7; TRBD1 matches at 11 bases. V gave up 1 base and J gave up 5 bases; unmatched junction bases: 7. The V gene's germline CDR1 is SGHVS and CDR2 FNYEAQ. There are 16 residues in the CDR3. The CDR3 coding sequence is TGTGCCAGCAGCTTAGGGTGGACAGGGGGCAAGGACGAGCAGTACTTC. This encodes CASSLGWTGGKDEQYF.

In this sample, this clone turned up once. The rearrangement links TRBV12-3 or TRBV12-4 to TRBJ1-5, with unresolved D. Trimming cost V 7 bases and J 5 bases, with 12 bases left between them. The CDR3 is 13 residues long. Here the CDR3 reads CASTQSRYQPQHF. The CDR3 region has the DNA TGTGCCAGCACCCAATCACGGTATCAGCCCCAGCATTTT.

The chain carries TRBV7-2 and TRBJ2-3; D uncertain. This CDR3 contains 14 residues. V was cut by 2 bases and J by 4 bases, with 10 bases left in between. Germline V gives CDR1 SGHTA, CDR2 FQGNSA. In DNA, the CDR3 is TGTGCCAGCAGCTTATTTCCGGGCGCAGATACGCAGTATTTT. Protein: CASSLFPGADTQYF.

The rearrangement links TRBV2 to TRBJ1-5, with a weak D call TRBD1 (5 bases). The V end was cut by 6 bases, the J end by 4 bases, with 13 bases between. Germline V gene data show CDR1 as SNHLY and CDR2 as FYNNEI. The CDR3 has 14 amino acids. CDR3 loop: CASSDKEGNQPQHF. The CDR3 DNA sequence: TGTGCCAGCAGCGATAAGGAGGGGAATCAGCCCCAGCATTTT.

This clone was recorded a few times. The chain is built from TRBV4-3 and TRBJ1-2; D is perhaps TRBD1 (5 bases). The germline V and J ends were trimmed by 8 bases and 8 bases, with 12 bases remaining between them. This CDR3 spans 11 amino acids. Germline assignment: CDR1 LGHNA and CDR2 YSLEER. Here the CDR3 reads CASRGVWGYTF. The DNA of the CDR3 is TGCGCCAGCCGGGGGGTTTGGGGCTACACCTTC.

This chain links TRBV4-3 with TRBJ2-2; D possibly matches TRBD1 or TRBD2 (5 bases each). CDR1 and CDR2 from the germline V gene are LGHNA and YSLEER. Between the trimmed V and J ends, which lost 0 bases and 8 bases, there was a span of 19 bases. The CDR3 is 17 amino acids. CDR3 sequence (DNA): TGCGCCAGCAGCCAAGATGTGTACAGGCGAGGGGTTGGGGAGCTGTTTTTT. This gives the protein CASSQDVYRRGVGELFF.

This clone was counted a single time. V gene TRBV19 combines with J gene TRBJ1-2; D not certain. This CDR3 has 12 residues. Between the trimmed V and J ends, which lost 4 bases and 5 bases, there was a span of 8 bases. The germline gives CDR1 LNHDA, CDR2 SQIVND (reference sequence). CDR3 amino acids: CASSNQRYGYTF. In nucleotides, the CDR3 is TGTGCCAGTAGTAACCAGAGGTATGGCTACACCTTC.

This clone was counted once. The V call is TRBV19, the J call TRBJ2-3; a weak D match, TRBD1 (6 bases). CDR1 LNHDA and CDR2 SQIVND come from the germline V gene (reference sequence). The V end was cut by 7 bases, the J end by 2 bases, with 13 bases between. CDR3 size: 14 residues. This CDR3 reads CASNEDRSTDTQYF. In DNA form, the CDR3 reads TGTGCCAGTAACGAGGACAGATCCACAGATACGCAGTATTTT.

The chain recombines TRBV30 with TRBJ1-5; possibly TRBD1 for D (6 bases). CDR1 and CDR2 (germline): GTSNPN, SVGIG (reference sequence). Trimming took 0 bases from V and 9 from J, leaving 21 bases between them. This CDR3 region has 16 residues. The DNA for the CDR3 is TGTGCCTGGAGTGTAGGGGGAGGGTCCTCCCGTTGGCCCCAGCATTTT. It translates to CAWSVGGGSSRWPQHF.

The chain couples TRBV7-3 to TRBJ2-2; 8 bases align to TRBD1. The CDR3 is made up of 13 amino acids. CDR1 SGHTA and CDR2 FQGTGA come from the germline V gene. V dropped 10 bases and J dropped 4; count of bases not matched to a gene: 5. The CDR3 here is CAIGQGLTGELFF. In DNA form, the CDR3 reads TGTGCCATCGGACAGGGACTCACCGGGGAGCTGTTTTTT. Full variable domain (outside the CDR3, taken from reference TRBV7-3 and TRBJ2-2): GAGVSQTPSNKVTEKGKYVELRCDPISGHTALYWYRQSLGQGPEFLIYFQGTGAADDSGLPNDRFFAVRPEGSVSTLKIQRTERGDSAVYLCAIGQGLTGELFFGEGSRLTVL.

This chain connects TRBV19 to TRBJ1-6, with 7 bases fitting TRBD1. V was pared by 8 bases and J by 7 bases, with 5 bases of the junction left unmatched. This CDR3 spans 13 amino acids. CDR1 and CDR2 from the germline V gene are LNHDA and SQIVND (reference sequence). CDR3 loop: CASAGQLNSPLHF. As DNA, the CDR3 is TGTGCCAGTGCGGGACAGCTGAATTCACCCCTCCACTTT.

The CDR3 DNA is TGCGCCAGCAGCCAACGGAACCCTACTAATGAAAAACTGTTTTTT. It codes for CASSQRNPTNEKLFF. The V gene is TRBV4-1, the J gene TRBJ1-4; D is unresolved. Germline V gives CDR1 MGHRA, CDR2 YSYEKL. The CDR3 covers 15 residues. Trimming removed 2 bases from V and 2 bases from J, with 9 bases in between.

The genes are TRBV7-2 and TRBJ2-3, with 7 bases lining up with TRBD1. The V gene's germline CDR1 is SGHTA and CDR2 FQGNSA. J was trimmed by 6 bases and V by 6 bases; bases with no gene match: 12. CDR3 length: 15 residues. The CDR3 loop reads CASSPGTASSDTQYF. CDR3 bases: TGTGCCAGCAGTCCCGGGACAGCTAGCTCCGATACGCAGTATTTT.

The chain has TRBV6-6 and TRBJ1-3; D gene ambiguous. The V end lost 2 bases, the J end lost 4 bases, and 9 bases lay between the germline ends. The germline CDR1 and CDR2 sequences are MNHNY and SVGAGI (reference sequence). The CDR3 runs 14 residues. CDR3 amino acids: CASSYREQGNTIYF. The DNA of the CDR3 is TGTGCCAGCAGTTACCGGGAACAGGGAAACACCATATATTTT.